These 6 T cell receptor beta chains were sequenced from one sample in a study of shared clonotypes between healthy human individuals. Sequencing was performed with immunoSEQ multiplex PCR; in TCRdb, only in-frame clones are kept and a portion is missing. The sample contains some 2,000,000 clones, roughly 95% of which appear only once. As defined, naive CD8 cells were CD45RO-negative and positively selected for CCR7, with terminally differentiated effector memory CD45RA+ cells excluded. Sequencing used naive CD8+ T cells sorted from blood. These receptor sequences come from a man younger than 30 in good health.

As concerns this clone: The same CDR3 is also encoded by other DNA sequences in this sample. The chain has TRBV29-1 and TRBJ1-2; TRBD1 matches 8 bases. This CDR3 has 13 residues. The V segment lost 1 base and the J segment 5 bases; nucleotides outside the gene matches: 3. Germline V gene lookup returns CDR1 SQVTM and CDR2 ANQGSEA. As DNA, the CDR3 is TGCAGCGTTGAAGTGGGGACAGGTTATGGCTACACCTTC. It specifies CSVEVGTGYGYTF. Full variable domain (remainder filled in from reference TRBV29-1 and TRBJ1-2): SAVISQKPSRDICQRGTSLTIQCQVDSQVTMMFWYRQQPGQSLTLIATANQGSEATYESGFVIDKFPISRPNLTFSTLTVSNMSPEDSSIYLCSVEVGTGYGYTFGSGTRLTVV.

The J gene is TRBJ1-1, the V gene TRBV7-3; D is uncertain. The V and J ends lost 2 bases and 0 bases respectively, with 13 bases between them. This CDR3 region has 16 residues. Germline CDR1 SGHTA, CDR2 FQGTGA. CDR3 protein: CASSLAGSDMNTEAFF. The CDR3 region has the DNA TGTGCCAGCAGCTTAGCGGGGAGTGACATGAACACTGAAGCTTTCTTT.

The chain couples TRBV5-6 to TRBJ1-2; tentative D call: TRBD1 (6 bases). Trimming cost V 2 bases and J 6 bases, with 11 bases left between them. The CDR3 totals 13 residues. In germline, CDR1 is SGHDT, CDR2 YYEEEE. The CDR3 loop is CASSFRQVDGYTF. The CDR3 nucleotides read TGTGCCAGCAGCTTTAGACAGGTTGATGGCTACACCTTC.

Only a few counts were recorded for this clone. The V call is TRBV28, the J call TRBJ1-6; tentatively, D is TRBD1 (6 bases). The CDR3 is 15 amino acids. Looked up from germline, CDR1 is MDHEN and CDR2 is SYDVKM. Deletions cut 2 bases from V and 6 bases from J, with 11 bases between. Written as DNA, the CDR3 is TGTGCCAGCAGTTTAACAACAGGGATTAATTCACCCCTCCACTTT. Translating it yields CASSLTTGINSPLHF.

Remarks on this clone: In the same sample, other DNA sequences code for this CDR3. CDR3 sequence: CASSQVEGGGELFF. In DNA, the CDR3 is TGCGCCAGCAGCCAAGTTGAGGGGGGCGGGGAGCTGTTTTTT. The V gene is TRBV4-3, the J gene TRBJ2-2; D possibly uses TRBD1 or TRBD2 (6 bases each). This CDR3 contains 14 residues. CDR1 is LGHNA, CDR2 YSLEER, per germline. The V gene lost 1 base and the J gene lost 7 bases, with 10 bases spanning the gap.

The CDR3 sequence is CASSLGLSGLQETQYF. The DNA of the CDR3 is TGTGCCAGCAGCTTGGGGCTTAGCGGTCTCCAAGAGACCCAGTACTTC. V and J are TRBV5-6 and TRBJ2-5, with TRBD2 as a possible D gene (6 bases). CDR1 SGHDT and CDR2 YYEEEE come from the germline V gene. The CDR3 runs to 16 residues. V shed 0 bases and J shed 1 base, with 13 bases lying between them.